These 30 T cell receptor beta chains came from one sample sequenced in a study of molecular identifiers for immune sequencing clone quantification. TCRdb called the PCR reads again in MiXCR, with one record for every CDR3 protein. This sample has about 640,000 distinct CDR3 sequences, with 20% found just once. Sequencing was carried out using naive CD8+ T cells from blood, with Jurkat cell RNA spiked in. This sample's subset: FACS-sorted CD8+CD4-CCR7+CD45RA+ naive T cells. The receptors come from a human donor in good health. Some libraries in this study had Jurkat cell RNA spiked in.

A few counts support this clonotype. The CDR3 region has the DNA TGCAGTGCTAGAGATCACAGGGGTGCGGATGAAAAACTGTTTTTT. It translates to CSARDHRGADEKLFF. The chain uses TRBV20-1 and TRBJ1-4; 7 bases fit TRBD1. Trimming at V came to 0 bases and at J to 6 bases, leaving 7 bases not matched to a gene. The CDR3 has 15 amino acids. Looked up from germline, CDR1 is DFQATT and CDR2 is SNEGSKA (reference sequence).

In this sample, this clonotype turned up many times. V gene TRBV4-2 combines with J gene TRBJ1-2; tentative D call: TRBD1 (6 bases). The CDR3 sequence is 14 residues long. Germline V gene data show CDR1 as LGHNA and CDR2 as YNFKEQ. Deletions cut 0 bases from V and 4 bases from J, with 9 bases between. This chain's CDR3 is CASSQEQGGYGYTF. The DNA of the CDR3 is TGTGCCAGCAGCCAAGAACAGGGAGGCTATGGCTACACCTTC.

On this clonotype: A much larger clone lies a single base off, so this may be a read error. The CDR3 here is CASSFDVAGANVPTF. The CDR3 region has the DNA TGTGCCAGCAGCTTCGACGTAGCTGGGGCCAACGTCCCGACTTTC. The rearrangement links TRBV7-3 to TRBJ2-6, with TRBD1 as a possible D gene (5 bases). Germline assignment: CDR1 SGHTA and CDR2 FQGTGA. This CDR3 comprises 15 residues. Filled out from reference TRBV7-3 and TRBJ2-6, the complete variable domain reads GAGVSQTPSNKVTEKGKYVELRCDPISGHTALYWYRQSLGQGPEFLIYFQGTGAADDSGLPNDRFFAVRPEGSVSTLKIQRTERGDSAVYLCASSFDVAGANVPTFGAGSRLTVL.

This clonotype was seen more than once but under ten times. The chain links TRBV19 to TRBJ2-3; D may be TRBD2 (5 bases). The germline V and J ends were trimmed by 7 bases and 5 bases, with 19 bases remaining between them. This CDR3 has 15 amino acids. Germline V gene sequence: CDR1 LNHDA, CDR2 SQIVND (reference sequence). Here the CDR3 reads CASKLRETAGDTQYF. In DNA, the CDR3 is TGTGCCAGTAAGCTTAGGGAAACCGCGGGAGATACGCAGTATTTT.

With respect to this clonotype: A much bigger clone sits one base away, suggesting this may be a read error. The chain uses TRBV29-1 and TRBJ2-2, with a tentative D call TRBD2 (5 bases). CDR1 and CDR2 (germline): SQVTM, ANQGSEA. This CDR3 is 12 amino acids long. The CDR3 loop reads CSVDVATGELSF. The CDR3 coding sequence is TGCAGCGTTGATGTAGCGACCGGGGAGCTGTCTTTT.

About this clonotype: This may arise from a read error, as a much more abundant clone is one base away. The rearrangement uses TRBV30 and TRBJ1-4; D perhaps matches TRBD1 (5 bases). In germline, CDR1 is GTSNPN, CDR2 SVGIG (reference sequence). The CDR3 is 12 amino acids. The CDR3 region has the DNA TGTGCCTGGAAGGGGATAGCTGAAAAACTGGTTTTT. Amino acid sequence: CAWKGIAEKLVF.

This clonotype was recorded at least ten times. This chain connects TRBV19 to TRBJ1-3; D possibly corresponds to TRBD1 (6 bases). Germline-derived CDR1 and CDR2 are LNHDA and SQIVND (reference sequence). The CDR3 is made up of 14 amino acids. V was clipped by 4 bases and J by 4 bases, with 11 bases between them. CDR3 sequence (DNA): TGTGCCAGTAGTACCTGGACAGCAGGAAACACCATATATTTT. Protein sequence: CASSTWTAGNTIYF. The whole variable domain, remainder taken from reference TRBV19 and TRBJ1-3, is DGGITQSPKYLFRKEGQNVTLSCEQNLNHDAMYWYRQDPGQGLRLIYYSQIVNDFQKGDIAEGYSVSREKKESFPLTVTSAQKNPTAFYLCASSTWTAGNTIYFGEGSWLTVV.

This clonotype was recorded at least ten times. The chain employs TRBV3-1 and TRBJ2-1; D gene unclear. Trimming stripped 0 bases from V and 5 bases from J, with 11 bases between. There are 15 residues in the CDR3. Per the germline V gene, CDR1 is LGHDT and CDR2 is YNNKEL (reference sequence). The CDR3 bases are TGTGCCAGCAGCCAAGATATCGACACCCACAATGAGCAGTTCTTC. This translates into CASSQDIDTHNEQFF.

The rearrangement joins TRBV4-1 to TRBJ2-3; 9 bases align to TRBD1. Germline V gives CDR1 MGHRA, CDR2 YSYEKL. The CDR3 has 14 residues. V lost 3 bases and J lost 6; bases outside the gene matches: 4. CDR3 sequence: CASSQNRGQDTQYF. The CDR3 nucleotides read TGCGCCAGCAGCCAGAACAGGGGGCAGGATACGCAGTATTTT.

This clonotype was found many times. This sequence joins TRBV11-2 and TRBJ2-1, with 12 bases fitting TRBD2. The length of the CDR3 is 17 residues. Unmatched junction bases numbered 7, after V lost 4 bases and J lost 3 bases. CDR1 is SGHAT and CDR2 is FQNNGV in the germline V gene. CDR3 bases: TGTGCCAGCAGCTCCCGACTAGCGGGGGTGAACTACAATGAGCAGTTCTTC. Residues: CASSSRLAGVNYNEQFF.

The table lists this clonotype with many counts. V is TRBV23-1 and J is TRBJ1-5; D is undetermined. TRBV23-1 belongs to the ORF category, with a function that is uncertain. CDR3 length: 16 amino acids. V was cut by 11 bases and J by 2 bases, with 22 bases left in between. The CDR3 protein is CARYSTNSGCNQPQHF. CDR3 coding DNA: TGCGCCCGCTACTCTACGAACAGTGGATGCAATCAGCCCCAGCATTTT.

The rearrangement links TRBV6-6 to TRBJ2-3; no clear D. V was trimmed by 4 bases and J by 0 bases, leaving 14 bases between them. Germline CDR1 and CDR2: MNHNY and SVGAGI (reference sequence). The CDR3 is 16 residues long. The CDR3 bases are TGTGCCAGCAGTTTCGCACCGGACCAAAGCACAGATACGCAGTATTTT. As protein: CASSFAPDQSTDTQYF.

The chain combines TRBV11-2 with TRBJ1-1, with D possibly being TRBD1 (5 bases). This CDR3 is built from 17 residues. The germline gives CDR1 SGHAT, CDR2 FQNNGV. V was clipped by 5 bases and J by 0 bases, with 19 bases between them. The CDR3 region is CASSVSGAQSLNTEAFF. CDR3 nucleotide sequence: TGTGCCAGCAGCGTATCCGGGGCGCAAAGCCTGAACACTGAAGCTTTCTTT. The variable domain in full, completed from reference TRBV11-2 and TRBJ1-1, reads EAGVAQSPRYKIIEKRQSVAFWCNPISGHATLYWYQQILGQGPKLLIQFQNNGVVDDSQLPKDRFSAERLKGVDSTLKIQPAKLEDSAVYLCASSVSGAQSLNTEAFFGQGTRLTVV.

A few counts support this clonotype. The rearrangement uses TRBV7-3 and TRBJ2-1, with 12 bases fitting TRBD1. V was pared by 0 bases and J by 7 bases, with 7 bases of the junction left unmatched. Germline lookup yields CDR1 SGHTA and CDR2 FQGTGA. The CDR3 covers 17 residues. CDR3 coding DNA: TGTGCCAGCAGCTTAACGCCCGGGACAGGGGGCGCGAATGAGCAGTTCTTC. Translated: CASSLTPGTGGANEQFF.

The chain couples TRBV30 to TRBJ1-6; D is unclear. The CDR3 consists of 13 residues. From germline, CDR1 is GTSNPN and CDR2 SVGIG (reference sequence). Trimming shortened V by 2 bases and J by 9 bases, and 11 bases separated the two germline ends. CDR3 protein: CAWSHDISSPLHF. CDR3 in DNA: TGTGCCTGGAGTCACGACATCAGTTCACCCCTCCACTTT. The complete variable domain, with remaining parts taken from reference TRBV30 and TRBJ1-6, reads SQTIHQWPATLVQPVGSPLSLECTVEGTSNPNLYWYRQAAGRGLQLLFYSVGIGQISSEVPQNLSASRPQDRQFILSSKKLLLSDSGFYLCAWSHDISSPLHFGNGTRLTVT.

This clonotype appeared many times. The chain combines TRBV7-9 with TRBJ2-7; no definite D call. CDR1 SEHNR and CDR2 FQNEAQ come from the germline V gene (reference sequence). The CDR3 has 14 amino acids. The ends were cut back, 1 base at V and 5 bases at J, with 12 bases in the middle. CDR3 coding DNA: TGTGCCAGCAGCTTAGTGGGTGCCATAGACGAGCAGTACTTC. Translated, it gives CASSLVGAIDEQYF. Full variable domain (outside the CDR3, taken from reference TRBV7-9 and TRBJ2-7): DTGVSQNPRHKITKRGQNVTFRCDPISEHNRLYWYRQTLGQGPEFLTYFQNEAQLEKSRLLSDRFSAERPKGSFSTLEIQRTEQGDSAMYLCASSLVGAIDEQYFGPGTRLTVT.

A word on this clonotype: This sequence may be a read error, since a much larger clone differs from it by one base. The rearrangement joins TRBV4-2 to TRBJ1-4; the D is unclear. This CDR3 is 18 amino acids long. Trimming removed 1 base at V and 8 bases at J, with 23 bases between. CDR1 LGHNA and CDR2 YNFKEQ come from the germline V gene. CDR3 in amino acids: CASSQARIRVGVGEKLFF. CDR3 DNA: TGTGCCAGCAGCCAAGCACGGATTAGGGTCGGGGTTGGCGAAAAACTGTTTTTT.

Many counts were recorded for this clonotype. The genes are TRBV7-9 and TRBJ2-2, with 7 bases that match TRBD2. The germline gives CDR1 SEHNR, CDR2 FQNEAQ (reference sequence). The ends lost 5 bases at V and 5 bases at J; junction bases unmatched: 11. CDR3 length: 16 residues. The CDR3 DNA is TGTGCCAGCAGCCTGACTGTGCGGGAGTGGACCGGGGAGCTGTTTTTT. As protein: CASSLTVREWTGELFF.

In its sample, this clonotype was seen a few times. The rearrangement uses TRBV19 and TRBJ1-5, with D unresolved. Trimming stripped 3 bases from V and 0 bases from J, with 9 bases between. CDR3 length: 15 amino acids. Germline lookup yields CDR1 LNHDA and CDR2 SQIVND (reference sequence). In DNA form, the CDR3 reads TGTGCCAGTAGTATTCGGCACCGTAGCAATCAGCCCCAGCATTTT. This codes for CASSIRHRSNQPQHF.

This clonotype occurred many times. The genes are TRBV6-2 or TRBV6-3 and TRBJ2-6; D ambiguous. Trimming removed 4 bases from V and 2 bases from J, with 9 bases in between. The CDR3 loop spans 15 amino acids. Germline assignment: CDR1 MNHEY and CDR2 SVGEGT. This chain's CDR3 is CASSLGPPGANVLTF. The CDR3 DNA reads as TGTGCCAGCAGTTTGGGCCCCCCTGGGGCCAACGTCCTGACTTTC.

This clonotype was detected once. The V and J genes are TRBV5-1 and TRBJ2-7; the D gene is possibly TRBD2 (6 bases). V lost 3 bases to trimming and J lost 5 bases, with 18 bases between them. The CDR3 totals 15 residues. Germline V gene data show CDR1 as SGHRS and CDR2 as YFSETQ. CDR3 residues: CASSSRMGGWHEQYF. Written as DNA, the CDR3 is TGCGCCAGCAGCTCTAGGATGGGAGGCTGGCACGAGCAGTACTTC. The entire variable domain, with the rest obtained from reference TRBV5-1 and TRBJ2-7, is as follows: KAGVTQTPRYLIKTRGQQVTLSCSPISGHRSVSWYQQTPGQGLQFLFEYFSETQRNKGNFPGRFSGRQFSNSRSEMNVSTLELGDSALYLCASSSRMGGWHEQYFGPGTRLTVT.

This clonotype was observed many times. The chain has TRBV12-3 or TRBV12-4 and TRBJ1-5; tentatively, D is TRBD1 (6 bases). The CDR3 runs 14 residues. In DNA, the CDR3 is TGTGCTTCCGAAGGTGGAGACAGGTATCAGCCCCAGCATTTT. Translated, it gives CASEGGDRYQPQHF.

This clonotype was seen many times. The V gene is TRBV7-2, the J gene TRBJ2-7; TRBD1 matches at 11 bases. The CDR3 length is 14 residues. The V gene end was trimmed by 4 bases and the J gene end by 4 bases; junction bases not matched to a gene: 3. Germline CDR1 SGHTA, CDR2 FQGNSA. The CDR3 DNA follows: TGTGCCAGCAGCTGGGGACAGGGGGTGTACGAGCAGTACTTC. This sequence encodes CASSWGQGVYEQYF.

Concerning this clonotype itself: This could be a read error, since a much larger clone is one nucleotide away. Without the conserved terminal phenylalanine or tryptophan, this CDR3 likely stems from a read error. The chain employs TRBV19 and TRBJ2-3; D remains unclear. Germline V gene sequence: CDR1 LNHDA, CDR2 SQIVND (reference sequence). The CDR3 is made up of 17 amino acids. The V end lost 0 bases, the J end lost 2 bases, and 15 bases lay between the germline ends. The CDR3 DNA follows: TGTGCCAGTAGTATAGATCTGGGTGGGCCCTCCACAGATACGCAGTATTCT. Amino acid sequence: CASSIDLGGPSTDTQYS.

This sequence joins TRBV27 and TRBJ2-7; D ambiguous. The CDR3 length is 15 residues. Trimming cost V 5 bases and J 0 bases, with 14 bases left between them. The germline V gene has CDR1 MNHEY and CDR2 SMNVEV (reference sequence). The CDR3 DNA is TGTGCCAGCAGTCCCCTATCGACGGTCTCCTACGAGCAGTACTTC. Translating gives CASSPLSTVSYEQYF.

This clonotype was picked up many times. Sequence at one end of the junction differs from germline and may be a read error. This chain connects TRBV7-9 to TRBJ2-1; 8 nucleotides align to TRBD2. Germline V lookup: CDR1 SEHNR, CDR2 FQNEAQ (reference sequence). The CDR3 is 16 residues long. As DNA, the CDR3 is TGTGCCAGCATCTTAGTCCGGGAGGGGGCCTACAATGAGCAGTTCTTC. It yields the protein CASILVREGAYNEQFF. Complete variable domain (other parts from reference TRBV7-9 and TRBJ2-1): DTGVSQNPRHKITKRGQNVTFRCDPISEHNRLYWYRQTLGQGPEFLTYFQNEAQLEKSRLLSDRFSAERPKGSFSTLEIQRTEQGDSAMYLCASILVREGAYNEQFFGPGTRLTVL.

This clonotype was counted at least ten times. This chain joins TRBV7-7 and TRBJ2-7; possible D gene TRBD2, 5 bases. Germline-derived CDR1 and CDR2 are SSHAT and FNYEAQ (reference sequence). V was trimmed by 2 bases and J by 5 bases, leaving 10 bases between them. The CDR3 loop spans 13 amino acids. CDR3 region: CASSLSGSDEQYF. In DNA form, the CDR3 reads TGTGCCAGCAGCTTATCGGGGAGCGACGAGCAGTACTTC.

The sample holds a few counts of this clonotype. The chain uses TRBV6-2 or TRBV6-3 and TRBJ2-7; D gene ambiguous. Germline V gives CDR1 MNHEY, CDR2 SVGEGT. Deletions cut 6 bases from V and 2 bases from J, with 11 bases between. This CDR3 has 13 residues. CDR3 in amino acids: CASRSRLTYEQYF. In nucleotides, the CDR3 is TGTGCCAGCAGGTCCAGGTTAACCTACGAGCAGTACTTC.

This clonotype came up many times. This rearrangement joins TRBV20-1 to TRBJ2-7; unclear D gene. The CDR3 length is 13 residues. The ends were cut back, 1 base at V and 3 bases at J, with 10 bases in the middle. CDR1 is DFQATT, CDR2 SNEGSKA, per germline (reference sequence). The CDR3 sequence: CSARGATIYEQYF. The CDR3 DNA reads TGCAGTGCTAGAGGGGCAACTATCTACGAGCAGTACTTC.

In regard to this clonotype: The conserved final phenylalanine or tryptophan is absent from the CDR3, which likely points to a read error. The chain uses TRBV7-2 and TRBJ2-1, with TRBD1 as a possible D gene (6 bases). The CDR3 covers 16 residues. Per the germline V gene, CDR1 is SGHTA and CDR2 is FQGNSA. The germline V and J ends were trimmed by 3 bases and 0 bases, with 12 bases remaining between them. CDR3 loop: CASSLQGQSSYNEQFI. The CDR3 DNA reads TGTGCCAGCAGCTTGCAGGGACAAAGCTCCTACAATGAGCAGTTCATC.